Shown below are 21 T cell receptor beta chains from a single sample sequenced in a study of Graves' ophthalmopathy and Graves' hyperthyroidism. RNA transcripts provided the template for amplifying TCR beta CDR3 regions. Scientists carried out first-round RT-PCR using HTBI primers and then a second-round multiplex PCR. MiXCR, run by TCRdb on the multiplex PCR reads, gives a single entry per CDR3 protein. The data contain 260,000 or so distinct CDR3 sequences, 40% to 50% of them singletons. Sequencing used peripheral blood. These receptors all stem from an adult man with Graves' ophthalmopathy.

This clonotype was picked up a small number of times. V gene TRBV2 combines with J gene TRBJ1-6; 11 bases map to TRBD1. Germline CDR1 SNHLY, CDR2 FYNNEI. Trimming at V came to 5 bases and at J to 8 bases, leaving 8 bases not matched to a gene. This CDR3 spans 16 amino acids. The CDR3 nucleotides read TGTGCCAGCAGTCCGGACAGGGGGCGTTTTGATTCACCCCTCCACTTT. It is translated as CASSPDRGRFDSPLHF. Using reference TRBV2 and TRBJ1-6 for the parts outside the CDR3, the full variable domain is EPEVTQTPSHQVTQMGQEVILRCVPISNHLYFYWYRQILGQKVEFLVSFYNNEISEKSEIFDDQFSVERPDGSNFTLKIRSTKLEDSAMYFCASSPDRGRFDSPLHFGNGTRLTVT.

V is TRBV19 and J is TRBJ1-4, with D perhaps TRBD1 (6 bases). The V gene lost 10 bases and the J gene lost 3 bases, with 21 bases spanning the gap. The CDR3 has 16 residues. Germline loops: CDR1 LNHDA, CDR2 SQIVND (reference sequence). CDR3 in amino acids: CATRNLQKGANEKLFF. The CDR3 DNA sequence: TGTGCCACTCGGAACTTACAAAAGGGGGCTAATGAAAAACTGTTTTTT.

CDR3 loop: CATSKGRAGPRETQYF. Written as DNA, the CDR3 is TGTGCCACCAGCAAGGGAAGAGCAGGGCCCCGGGAGACCCAGTACTTC. J is TRBJ2-5 and V is TRBV15, with D possibly TRBD1 on 5 matching bases. V was pared by 4 bases and J by 5 bases, with 20 bases between. The germline V gene has CDR1 LNHNV and CDR2 YYDKDF (reference sequence). The CDR3 consists of 16 residues.

There are a few counts of this clonotype. This chain links TRBV29-1 with TRBJ2-7; 7 bases align to TRBD1. The junction had 4 bases not matched to a gene; V was cut back by 5 bases and J by 0 bases. CDR1 SQVTM and CDR2 ANQGSEA come from the germline V gene. The CDR3 is 13 amino acids. The CDR3 is CSVRTGTSYEQYF. The DNA of the CDR3 is TGCAGCGTTCGGACAGGAACCTCCTACGAGCAGTACTTC.

V gene TRBV10-3 combines with J gene TRBJ1-4, with a weak D call TRBD1 (6 bases). This CDR3 spans 15 amino acids. Germline assignment: CDR1 ENHRY and CDR2 SYGVKD. The V end was cut by 1 base, the J end by 4 bases, with 10 bases between. The CDR3 DNA reads as TGTGCCATCAGTGAGTTCGGAGGGGGTAATGAAAAACTGTTTTTT. Its protein is CAISEFGGGNEKLFF.

The chain employs TRBV12-3 or TRBV12-4 and TRBJ2-2; 10 bases map to TRBD2. V was pared by 5 bases and J by 6 bases, with 6 bases of the junction left unmatched. This CDR3 is built from 15 residues. The CDR3 nucleotides read TGTGCCAGCAGTGCCGTGAGCGGGAGGGCCGGGGAGCTGTTTTTT. Its protein is CASSAVSGRAGELFF.

This clonotype was detected a few times. At one boundary the junction diverges from the germline segment, which might be a read error. The chain couples TRBV10-2 to TRBJ2-7; D is uncertain. This CDR3 region has 13 residues. From germline, CDR1 is WSHSY and CDR2 SAAADI. The CDR3 region has the DNA TGTGCCAGCAGTTACTCGGTCGACTACGAGCAGTACTTC. Translation: CASSYSVDYEQYF.

This clonotype appeared a few times. The chain carries TRBV12-3 or TRBV12-4 and TRBJ2-5; 7 nucleotides align to TRBD1. With 6 bases clipped from V and 5 bases from J, the junction kept 12 bases outside the gene matches. CDR3 length equals 15 residues. The DNA of the CDR3 is TGTGCCAGCAGAAACCGGGACAGCGAACAGGAGACCCAGTACTTC. Its protein product is CASRNRDSEQETQYF.

This clonotype was seen only a few times. The V gene is TRBV20-1, the J gene TRBJ1-6, with D uncertain. Trimming took 0 bases from V and 5 from J, leaving 14 bases between them. CDR3 length equals 16 residues. Germline V lookup: CDR1 DFQATT, CDR2 SNEGSKA (reference sequence). Here the CDR3 reads CSARDGSNGHNSPLHF. The CDR3 nucleotides are TGCAGTGCTAGAGATGGAAGTAACGGTCATAATTCACCCCTCCACTTT.

A note on this clonotype: One end of the junction varies from germline; a read error may be responsible. The chain links TRBV7-9 to TRBJ1-2; 7 bases line up with TRBD1. Germline CDR1 SEHNR, CDR2 FQNEAQ (reference sequence). There are 14 residues in the CDR3. The CDR3 is CASGLTGKVEGYTF. CDR3 bases: TGTGCCAGCGGCTTGACAGGGAAAGTGGAGGGCTACACCTTC. Using reference TRBV7-9 and TRBJ1-2 for the parts outside the CDR3, the full variable domain is DTGVSQNPRHKITKRGQNVTFRCDPISEHNRLYWYRQTLGQGPEFLTYFQNEAQLEKSRLLSDRFSAERPKGSFSTLEIQRTEQGDSAMYLCASGLTGKVEGYTFGSGTRLTVV.

Comments on this clonotype: A junction boundary mismatches the germline segment, possibly from a read error. The V call is TRBV7-3, the J call TRBJ2-7; 15 nucleotides match TRBD2. The CDR3 loop spans 18 amino acids. CDR1 is SGHTA, CDR2 FQGTGA, per germline. The CDR3 sequence: CASSREGLAGGVDSEQYF. In nucleotides, the CDR3 is TGCGCCAGCAGCCGTGAGGGACTAGCGGGAGGTGTCGACAGCGAGCAGTACTTC.

This chain connects TRBV12-3 or TRBV12-4 to TRBJ2-7; D might be TRBD1 (6 bases). The V gene lost 10 bases and the J gene lost 6 bases, with 16 bases spanning the gap. This CDR3 has 12 amino acids. CDR3 loop: CATGGVVGEQYF. The CDR3 region has the DNA TGTGCCACTGGGGGCGTCGTGGGCGAGCAGTACTTC.

This clonotype came up many times. J is TRBJ1-2 and V is TRBV29-1; TRBD1 matches at 7 bases. The CDR3 sequence is 13 residues long. The V segment lost 4 bases and the J segment 8 bases; nucleotides outside the gene matches: 10. CDR1 is SQVTM, CDR2 ANQGSEA, per germline. The CDR3 loop is CSVVTGRGRGYTF. For the CDR3, the DNA is TGCAGCGTTGTGACAGGGCGCGGAAGGGGCTACACCTTC.

The chain has TRBV20-1 and TRBJ1-4, with TRBD1 matching 7 bases. V lost 0 bases, J lost 8 bases, and 9 bases stayed unmatched. In germline, CDR1 is DFQATT, CDR2 SNEGSKA (reference sequence). This CDR3 is built from 15 residues. The CDR3 sequence: CSARDERGRGEKLFF. DNA for the CDR3: TGCAGTGCTAGAGATGAGAGGGGGCGCGGGGAAAAACTGTTTTTT.

The gene calls are TRBV2 and TRBJ2-7; D is unresolved. The J call may not be correct, given that the DNA end is closer to TRBJ2-1. Germline CDR1 is SNHLY and CDR2 is FYNNEI. This CDR3 has 12 amino acids. CDR3 in DNA: TGTGCCAGCAGTGAAGGGGTACCGGAGCAGTTCTTC. It encodes CASSEGVPEQFF.

Ten or more counts support this clonotype. The gene calls are TRBV29-1 and TRBJ2-7; D is uncertain. Germline lookup yields CDR1 SQVTM and CDR2 ANQGSEA. V lost 6 bases to trimming and J lost 2 bases, with 11 bases between them. This CDR3 spans 12 amino acids. CDR3 sequence reads: CSVLGLAYEQYF. The CDR3 DNA follows: TGCAGCGTCTTGGGCTTAGCCTACGAGCAGTACTTC.

The chain combines TRBV28 with TRBJ2-2; D remains unclear. Germline V CDR1 and CDR2: MDHEN, SYDVKM. CDR3 length: 13 residues. Trimming removed 6 bases at V and 4 bases at J, with 9 bases between. The CDR3 loop is CASSYLSTGELFF. The CDR3 bases are TGTGCCAGCAGCTACCTTTCCACCGGGGAGCTGTTTTTT.

This chain connects TRBV28 to TRBJ1-5; maybe TRBD1 (5 bases). The CDR3 spans 14 residues. Germline-derived CDR1 and CDR2 are MDHEN and SYDVKM. V lost 6 bases, J lost 2 bases, and 11 bases lay in between. This chain's CDR3 is CASSPGRRNQPQHF. CDR3 nucleotides: TGTGCCAGCAGCCCAGGGAGGCGCAATCAGCCCCAGCATTTT.

This clonotype was detected ten times or more. The J gene is TRBJ1-1, the V gene TRBV7-9; D perhaps matches TRBD1 (6 bases). The V gene's germline CDR1 is SEHNR and CDR2 FQNEAQ (reference sequence). The ends were cut back, 7 bases at V and 7 bases at J, with 19 bases in the middle. This CDR3 is built from 14 residues. The CDR3 spells CASILGGVVGEAFF. CDR3 coding DNA: TGTGCCAGCATCCTGGGGGGCGTTGTTGGTGAAGCTTTCTTT.

This clonotype was observed many times. This rearrangement joins TRBV7-8 to TRBJ2-7; D is undetermined. The CDR3 spans 12 residues. V shed 1 base and J shed 4 bases, with 5 bases lying between them. Germline lookup yields CDR1 SGHVS and CDR2 FQNEAQ. The CDR3 DNA sequence: TGTGCCAGCAGCTTAGGTTTTTACGAGCAGTACTTC. This codes for CASSLGFYEQYF.

This clonotype was counted a single time. V gene TRBV24-1 combines with J gene TRBJ1-5, with D possibly matching TRBD1 (5 bases). The CDR3 is made up of 12 amino acids. Germline V gene sequence: CDR1 KGHDR, CDR2 SFDVKD. The V end lost 7 bases, the J end lost 9 bases, and 12 bases lay between the germline ends. The CDR3 loop reads CATRSQGGPQHF. The CDR3 nucleotides read TGTGCCACCAGGTCTCAGGGAGGGCCCCAGCATTTT.